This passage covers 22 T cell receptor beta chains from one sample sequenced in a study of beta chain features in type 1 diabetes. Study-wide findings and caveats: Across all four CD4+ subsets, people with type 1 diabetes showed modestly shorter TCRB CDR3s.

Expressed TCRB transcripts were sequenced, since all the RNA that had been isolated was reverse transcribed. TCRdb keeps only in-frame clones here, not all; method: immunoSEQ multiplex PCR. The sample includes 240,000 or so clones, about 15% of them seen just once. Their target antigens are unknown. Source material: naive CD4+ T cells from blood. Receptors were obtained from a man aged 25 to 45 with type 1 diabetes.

CDR3 DNA sequence: TGCGCCAGCAGCCCTACAGGGCAGGTGAACACTGAAGCTTTCTTT. This encodes CASSPTGQVNTEAFF. The rearrangement uses TRBV5-1 and TRBJ1-1; TRBD1 might be the D (6 bases). The ends were cut back, 4 bases at V and 0 bases at J, with 13 bases in the middle. This CDR3 is built from 15 residues. CDR1 SGHRS and CDR2 YFSETQ come from the germline V gene.

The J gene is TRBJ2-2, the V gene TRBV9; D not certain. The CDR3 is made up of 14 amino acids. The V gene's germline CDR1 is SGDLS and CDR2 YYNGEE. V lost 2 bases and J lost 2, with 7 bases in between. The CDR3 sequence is CASSVWRNTGELFF. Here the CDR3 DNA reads TGTGCCAGCAGCGTTTGGAGAAACACCGGGGAGCTGTTTTTT.

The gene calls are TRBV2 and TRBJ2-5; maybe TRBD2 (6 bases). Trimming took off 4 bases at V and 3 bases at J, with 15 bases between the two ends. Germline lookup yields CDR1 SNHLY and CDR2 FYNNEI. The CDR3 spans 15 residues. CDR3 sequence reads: CASSGHITGEETQYF. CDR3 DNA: TGTGCCAGCAGTGGTCACATCACGGGGGAAGAGACCCAGTACTTC.

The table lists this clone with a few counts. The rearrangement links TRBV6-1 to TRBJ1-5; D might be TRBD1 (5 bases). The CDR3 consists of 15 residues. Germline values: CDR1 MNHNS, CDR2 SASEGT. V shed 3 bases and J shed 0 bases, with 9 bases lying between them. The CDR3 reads CASSDRGNSNQPQHF. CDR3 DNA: TGTGCCAGCAGTGATCGGGGGAATAGCAATCAGCCCCAGCATTTT.

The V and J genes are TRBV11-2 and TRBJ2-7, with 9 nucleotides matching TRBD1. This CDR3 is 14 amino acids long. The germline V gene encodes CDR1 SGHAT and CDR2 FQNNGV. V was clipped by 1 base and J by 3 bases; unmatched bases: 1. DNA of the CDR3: TGTGCCAGCAGCTTAGGGGGACAGGGCTACGAGCAGTACTTC. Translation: CASSLGGQGYEQYF.

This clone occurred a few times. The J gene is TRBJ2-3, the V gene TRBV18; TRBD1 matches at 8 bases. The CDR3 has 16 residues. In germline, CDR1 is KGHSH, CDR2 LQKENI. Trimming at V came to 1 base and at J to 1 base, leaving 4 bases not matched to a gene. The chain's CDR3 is CASSPLVDRGTDTQYF. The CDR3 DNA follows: TGTGCCAGCTCACCACTCGTGGACAGGGGCACAGATACGCAGTATTTT.

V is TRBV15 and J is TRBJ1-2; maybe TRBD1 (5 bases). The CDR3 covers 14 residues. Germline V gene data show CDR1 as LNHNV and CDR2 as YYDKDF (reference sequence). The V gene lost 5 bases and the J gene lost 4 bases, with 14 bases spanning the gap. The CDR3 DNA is TGTGCCACCAGCCCGGACACAAATGTCTATGGCTACACCTTC. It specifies CATSPDTNVYGYTF.

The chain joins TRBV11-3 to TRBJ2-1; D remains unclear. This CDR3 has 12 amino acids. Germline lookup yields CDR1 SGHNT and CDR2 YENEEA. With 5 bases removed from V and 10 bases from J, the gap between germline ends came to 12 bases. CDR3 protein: CASSPLSVEQFF. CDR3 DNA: TGTGCCAGCAGCCCTCTGAGCGTCGAGCAGTTCTTC.

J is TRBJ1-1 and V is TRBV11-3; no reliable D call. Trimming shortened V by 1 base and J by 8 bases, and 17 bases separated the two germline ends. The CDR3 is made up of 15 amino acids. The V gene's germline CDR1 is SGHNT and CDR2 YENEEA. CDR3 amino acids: CASSLGSQRGSEAFF. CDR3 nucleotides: TGTGCCAGCAGCTTAGGAAGTCAGAGAGGAAGCGAAGCTTTCTTT. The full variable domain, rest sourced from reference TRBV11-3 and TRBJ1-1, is EAGVVQSPRYKIIEKKQPVAFWCNPISGHNTLYWYLQNLGQGPELLIRYENEEAVDDSQLPKDRFSAERLKGVDSTLKIQPAELGDSAVYLCASSLGSQRGSEAFFGQGTRLTVV.

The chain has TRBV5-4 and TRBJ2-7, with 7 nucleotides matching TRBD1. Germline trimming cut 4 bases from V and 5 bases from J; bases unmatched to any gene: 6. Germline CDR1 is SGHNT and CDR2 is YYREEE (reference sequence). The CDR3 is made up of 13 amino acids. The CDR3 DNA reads TGTGCCAGCAGCCTCCAGGGGGATCACGAGCAGTACTTC. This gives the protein CASSLQGDHEQYF.

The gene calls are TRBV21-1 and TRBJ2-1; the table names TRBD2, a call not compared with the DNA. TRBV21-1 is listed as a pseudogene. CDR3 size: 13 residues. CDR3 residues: CASCGGRRNEQFF. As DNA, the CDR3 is TGTGCCAGCTGCGGGGGGCGTAGGAATGAGCAGTTCTTC.

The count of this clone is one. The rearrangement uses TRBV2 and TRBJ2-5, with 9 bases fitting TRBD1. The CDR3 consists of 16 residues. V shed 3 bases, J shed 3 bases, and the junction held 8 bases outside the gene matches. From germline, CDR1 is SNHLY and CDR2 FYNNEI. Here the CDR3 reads CASSENRGLVEETQYF. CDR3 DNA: TGTGCCAGCAGTGAGAACAGGGGGCTGGTTGAAGAGACCCAGTACTTC.

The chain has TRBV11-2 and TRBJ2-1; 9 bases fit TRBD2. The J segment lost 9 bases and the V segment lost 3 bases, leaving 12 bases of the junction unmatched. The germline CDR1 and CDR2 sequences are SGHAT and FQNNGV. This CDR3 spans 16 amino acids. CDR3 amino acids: CASSFVSSGGFSEQFF. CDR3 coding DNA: TGTGCCAGCAGCTTTGTATCCAGCGGGGGGTTTAGTGAGCAGTTCTTC.

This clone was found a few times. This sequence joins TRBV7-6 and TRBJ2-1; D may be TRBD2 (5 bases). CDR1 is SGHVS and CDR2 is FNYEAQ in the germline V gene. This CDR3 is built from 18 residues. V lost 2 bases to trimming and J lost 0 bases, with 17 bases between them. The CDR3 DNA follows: TGTGCCAGCAGCTTATATTCGCTAGCACGAAGCTCCTACAATGAGCAGTTCTTC. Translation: CASSLYSLARSSYNEQFF.

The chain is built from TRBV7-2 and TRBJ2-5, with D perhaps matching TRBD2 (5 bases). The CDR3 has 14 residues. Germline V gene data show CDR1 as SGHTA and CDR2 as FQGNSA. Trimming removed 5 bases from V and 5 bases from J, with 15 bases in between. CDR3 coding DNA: TGTGCCAGCAGCCCACCCGGGATTCAGGAGACCCAGTACTTC. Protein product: CASSPPGIQETQYF.

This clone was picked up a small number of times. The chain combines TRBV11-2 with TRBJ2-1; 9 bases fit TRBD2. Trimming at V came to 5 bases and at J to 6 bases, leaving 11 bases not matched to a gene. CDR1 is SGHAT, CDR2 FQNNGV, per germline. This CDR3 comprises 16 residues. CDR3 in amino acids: CASSPPGREGLNEQFF. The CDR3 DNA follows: TGTGCCAGCAGCCCCCCCGGGCGGGAGGGCCTCAATGAGCAGTTCTTC.

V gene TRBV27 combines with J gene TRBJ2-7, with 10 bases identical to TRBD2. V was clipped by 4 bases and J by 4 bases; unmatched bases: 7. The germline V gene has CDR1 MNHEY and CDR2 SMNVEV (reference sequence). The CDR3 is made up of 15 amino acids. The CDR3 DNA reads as TGTGCCAGCAGTTCCCCTAGCGGGGGTGGGTACGAGCAGTACTTC. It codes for CASSSPSGGGYEQYF.

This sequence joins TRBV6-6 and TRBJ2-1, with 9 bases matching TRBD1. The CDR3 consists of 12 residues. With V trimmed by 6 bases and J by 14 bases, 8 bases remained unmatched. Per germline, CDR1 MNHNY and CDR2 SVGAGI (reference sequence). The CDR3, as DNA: TGTGCCAGCAGCCCCACAGGGGGCGCTGAGTTCTTC. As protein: CASSPTGGAEFF.

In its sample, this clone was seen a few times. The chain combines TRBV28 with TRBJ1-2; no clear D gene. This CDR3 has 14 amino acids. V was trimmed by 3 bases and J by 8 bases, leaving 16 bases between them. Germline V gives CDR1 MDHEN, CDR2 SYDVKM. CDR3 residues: CASSLPSASGGYTF. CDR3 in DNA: TGTGCCAGCAGTTTGCCGTCGGCGTCGGGGGGCTACACCTTC.

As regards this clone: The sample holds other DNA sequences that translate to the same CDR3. CDR3 DNA: TGCGCCAGCAGCTTGGGGGACAGGGGGAACGAGCAGTACTTC. Protein: CASSLGDRGNEQYF. V gene TRBV5-1 combines with J gene TRBJ2-7, with 11 positions matching TRBD1. Germline V gene data show CDR1 as SGHRS and CDR2 as YFSETQ. J was trimmed by 5 bases and V by 0 bases; bases with no gene match: 1. This CDR3 region has 14 residues.

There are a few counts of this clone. CDR3 sequence: CASSPTSSYEQYF. The CDR3 bases are TGTGCCAGCAGCCCTACCTCATCGTACGAGCAGTACTTC. The chain couples TRBV6-6 to TRBJ2-7; the D is unclear. The CDR3 totals 13 residues. V lost 6 bases and J lost 4, with 13 bases in between. Per germline, CDR1 MNHNY and CDR2 SVGAGI (reference sequence).

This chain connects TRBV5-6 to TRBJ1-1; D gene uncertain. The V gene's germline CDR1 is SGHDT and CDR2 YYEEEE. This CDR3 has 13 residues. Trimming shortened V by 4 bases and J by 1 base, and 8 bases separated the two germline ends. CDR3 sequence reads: CASSPAGNTEAFF. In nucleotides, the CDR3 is TGTGCCAGCAGCCCCGCCGGGAACACTGAAGCTTTCTTT.